The 7 T cell receptor beta chains below come from one sample, sequenced in a study of T cell changes during pregnancy in multiple sclerosis. Data came from immunoSEQ multiplex PCR; TCRdb stores just in-frame clones and leaves some out. This table has under 70,000 clones, roughly 89% appearing once. The specimen comprised peripheral blood, sampled in the third trimester of pregnancy. The origin of the receptors is a female donor in good health, enrolled as a control in a pregnancy study.

This clone is termed medium-sized. The V gene is TRBV30, the J gene TRBJ1-2; no firm D call. The germline CDR1 and CDR2 sequences are GTSNPN and SVGIG (reference sequence). CDR3 length: 13 amino acids. V was clipped by 3 bases and J by 8 bases, with 16 bases between them. The CDR3 nucleotides are TGTGCCTGGAGGCATGCGGGGTACCGGGGCTACACCTTC. This codes for CAWRHAGYRGYTF. The full variable domain, rest sourced from reference TRBV30 and TRBJ1-2, is SQTIHQWPATLVQPVGSPLSLECTVEGTSNPNLYWYRQAAGRGLQLLFYSVGIGQISSEVPQNLSASRPQDRQFILSSKKLLLSDSGFYLCAWRHAGYRGYTFGSGTRLTVV.

The gene calls are TRBV2 and TRBJ1-5; the D gene is possibly TRBD1 (6 bases). Germline-derived CDR1 and CDR2 are SNHLY and FYNNEI. The CDR3 is 15 amino acids. Trimming took 3 bases from V and 1 from J, leaving 10 bases between them. The CDR3 loop reads CASSDRGWSNQPQHF. The CDR3 DNA follows: TGTGCCAGCAGTGACAGGGGCTGGAGCAATCAGCCCCAGCATTTT.

V gene TRBV6-5 combines with J gene TRBJ2-3; D remains unclear. Germline CDR1 and CDR2: MNHEY and SVGAGI. V was trimmed by 6 bases and J by 2 bases, leaving 9 bases between them. This CDR3 comprises 13 residues. The CDR3 DNA reads as TGTGCCAGCAGCAAACTATCCACAGATACGCAGTATTTT. It is translated as CASSKLSTDTQYF.

The chain uses TRBV19 and TRBJ1-2, with a weak D call TRBD1 (6 bases). The CDR3 has 14 amino acids. The germline V gene encodes CDR1 LNHDA and CDR2 SQIVND (reference sequence). Trimming took 0 bases from V and 7 from J, leaving 12 bases between them. The CDR3 reads CASSIDRGASGYTF. DNA for the CDR3: TGTGCCAGTAGTATAGATCGGGGGGCGAGTGGCTACACCTTC.

The chain has TRBV6-5 and TRBJ2-1; 9 bases are a match to TRBD1. The V gene's germline CDR1 is MNHEY and CDR2 SVGAGI. The CDR3 is made up of 15 amino acids. The V segment lost 5 bases and the J segment 4 bases; nucleotides outside the gene matches: 6. The CDR3 DNA reads as TGTGCCAGCAGTCCGACAGGGGGAAGTTACAATGAGCAGTTCTTC. Translation: CASSPTGGSYNEQFF.

This chain joins TRBV21-1 and TRBJ2-1; TRBD2, as called in the table, went unchecked against the DNA. TRBV21-1 constitutes a pseudogene. The CDR3 extends over 18 amino acids. The CDR3: CASSKWLAGLLSYNEQFF. The CDR3 region has the DNA TGTGCCAGCAGCAAGTGGCTAGCGGGACTTCTATCCTACAATGAGCAGTTCTTC.

The genes are TRBV5-4 and TRBJ1-4; D is ambiguous. The germline V and J ends were trimmed by 0 bases and 7 bases, with 7 bases remaining between them. Per germline, CDR1 SGHNT and CDR2 YYREEE (reference sequence). There are 13 residues in the CDR3. The CDR3 sequence: CASSLAAGEKLFF. The CDR3 DNA reads as TGTGCCAGCAGCTTGGCTGCGGGTGAAAAACTGTTTTTT.